The 24 T cell receptor beta chains given below trace back to one sample, sequenced in a study of human T cells and chemical hapten exposure. Total RNA came from unfractionated whole blood. MiXCR was run by TCRdb on the 5' RACE reads, yielding one entry per CDR3 protein. The sample holds about 81,000 distinct CDR3 sequences; about 7.7% are singletons and the top ten take over 2%. The receptors come from a male donor in good health.

The table lists this clonotype with a count of one. The chain couples TRBV7-2 to TRBJ2-3; D remains ambiguous. Trimming took off 5 bases at V and 0 bases at J, with 15 bases between the two ends. CDR3 length equals 16 residues. CDR1 and CDR2 (germline): SGHTA, FQGNSA. The CDR3 sequence: CASSLHWESSTDTQYF. The CDR3 DNA follows: TGTGCCAGCAGCCTTCACTGGGAATCTAGCACAGATACGCAGTATTTT.

The sample holds a few counts of this clonotype. The rearrangement joins TRBV6-2 or TRBV6-3 to TRBJ2-4; TRBD1 aligns across 7 bases. There are 17 residues in the CDR3. V shed 2 bases and J 0 bases; nucleotides not matched to a gene: 7. Germline assignment: CDR1 MNHEY and CDR2 SVGEGT. Written as DNA, the CDR3 is TGTGCCAGCAGTTACGGGACAGCCGGATTAGCCAAAAACATTCAGTACTTC. This gives the protein CASSYGTAGLAKNIQYF.

This clonotype turned up a few times. CDR3 loop: CASSPRGGPYNEQFF. Written as DNA, the CDR3 is TGTGCCAGCAGCCCCCGAGGGGGGCCCTACAATGAGCAGTTCTTC. V is TRBV7-2 and J is TRBJ2-1; D might be TRBD1 or TRBD2, each matching 6 bases. Trimming stripped 5 bases from V and 2 bases from J, with 13 bases between. The CDR3 contains 15 residues. Germline V lookup: CDR1 SGHTA, CDR2 FQGNSA.

The sample holds many counts of this clonotype. The chain has TRBV5-1 and TRBJ2-3; TRBD1 matches 9 bases. This CDR3 is 17 amino acids long. V was pared by 1 base and J by 2 bases, with 8 bases of the junction left unmatched. CDR1 is SGHRS, CDR2 YFSETQ, per germline. CDR3 coding DNA: TGCGCCAGCAGCTTGAGTTGGACAGGGGATTCCACAGATACGCAGTATTTT. Translating it yields CASSLSWTGDSTDTQYF.

This clonotype was counted at least ten times. This chain joins TRBV7-2 and TRBJ2-1, with a possible D match to TRBD1 (6 bases). The CDR3 is 15 amino acids. V was shortened by 2 bases and J by 1 base, with 9 bases between the two germline ends. CDR1 SGHTA and CDR2 FQGNSA come from the germline V gene. CDR3: CASSLNDRSYNEQFF. The CDR3 DNA reads TGTGCCAGCAGCTTAAATGACAGGTCCTACAATGAGCAGTTCTTC.

The chain is built from TRBV6-5 and TRBJ1-1; D gene unclear. This CDR3 comprises 14 residues. CDR1 and CDR2 (germline): MNHEY, SVGAGI. V lost 5 bases and J 0 bases, leaving 10 bases between the germline ends. In nucleotides, the CDR3 is TGTGCCAGCAGTCCGCTTGGGGTGAACACTGAAGCTTTCTTT. This codes for CASSPLGVNTEAFF.

This chain uses TRBV5-1 with TRBJ2-7, with a possible D match to TRBD2 (5 bases). The CDR3 runs 13 residues. Germline V gene data show CDR1 as SGHRS and CDR2 as YFSETQ. V dropped 3 bases and J dropped 5 bases, with 12 bases sitting between them. CDR3 in amino acids: CASSYRGNDEQYF. CDR3 coding DNA: TGCGCCAGCAGCTATCGGGGTAACGACGAGCAGTACTTC.

This clonotype was seen only a few times. One end of the junction fails to match germline, which may point to a read error. The chain employs TRBV6-4 and TRBJ1-1, with D unclear. CDR1 MRHNA and CDR2 SNTAGT come from the germline V gene. This CDR3 has 12 amino acids. CDR3 bases: TGTGCCATCAGTGAGTCGGCTGTTCAAGCTTTCTTT. Translation: CAISESAVQAFF.

The V gene is TRBV6-5, the J gene TRBJ1-2, with D perhaps TRBD1 (6 bases). Trimming shortened V by 5 bases and J by 7 bases, and 23 bases separated the two germline ends. This CDR3 has 16 amino acids. The germline gives CDR1 MNHEY, CDR2 SVGAGI. The CDR3 here is CASSHRERSLLGGYTF. The CDR3 coding sequence is TGTGCCAGCAGTCACAGGGAGCGTAGCCTCCTGGGTGGCTACACCTTC.

J is TRBJ1-1 and V is TRBV20-1; D might be TRBD1 (6 bases). Germline CDR1 and CDR2: DFQATT and SNEGSKA (reference sequence). The length of the CDR3 is 12 residues. The V end was cut by 6 bases, the J end by 2 bases, with 10 bases between. The CDR3 loop is CSARGTNTEAFF. The CDR3 DNA reads as TGCAGTGCGAGGGGGACTAACACTGAAGCTTTCTTT.

The table lists this clonotype with many counts. J is TRBJ2-5 and V is TRBV7-6, with D perhaps TRBD1 or TRBD2 (5 bases each). The CDR3 length is 15 residues. The V gene lost 1 base and the J gene lost 7 bases, with 16 bases spanning the gap. The germline V gene encodes CDR1 SGHVS and CDR2 FNYEAQ. The CDR3 DNA reads TGTGCCAGCAGCTTAGGGGGACCCCTCGAGGGGACCCAGTACTTC. Amino acid sequence: CASSLGGPLEGTQYF.

The chain employs TRBV5-4 and TRBJ1-1; a possible D gene is TRBD1 (6 bases). This CDR3 has 14 amino acids. V gave up 4 bases and J gave up 5 bases, with 15 bases separating them. Germline loops: CDR1 SGHNT, CDR2 YYREEE (reference sequence). The CDR3 bases are TGTGCCAGCAGCGGGGGCAGGGTTCGGACTGAAGCTTTCTTT. Its translation is CASSGGRVRTEAFF.

This clonotype was counted at least ten times. J is TRBJ1-5 and V is TRBV6-1; 8 bases match TRBD1. CDR1 is MNHNS, CDR2 SASEGT, per germline. Germline trimming cut 7 bases from V and 6 bases from J; bases unmatched to any gene: 8. The CDR3 is 14 residues long. The CDR3 region has the DNA TGTGCCAGCATTCTAACAGGGGGTAGTCAGCCCCAGCATTTT. Residues: CASILTGGSQPQHF.

In its sample, this clonotype ranks as medium-sized (0.01 to 0.1%). The chain joins TRBV6-4 to TRBJ2-3; 7 positions match TRBD2. Unmatched junction bases numbered 4, after V lost 3 bases and J lost 1 base. Germline assignment: CDR1 MRHNA and CDR2 SNTAGT. The CDR3 runs to 15 residues. The CDR3 sequence: CASSDSSGGTDTQYF. DNA of the CDR3: TGTGCCAGCAGTGATTCTAGCGGAGGCACAGATACGCAGTATTTT.

The chain carries TRBV5-4 and TRBJ2-2; tentatively, D is TRBD1 (5 bases). The CDR3 is made up of 13 amino acids. Between the trimmed V and J ends, which lost 3 bases and 2 bases, there was a span of 5 bases. Germline V CDR1 and CDR2: SGHNT, YYREEE (reference sequence). The CDR3 loop reads CASSWTNTGELFF. The CDR3 DNA reads TGTGCCAGCAGCTGGACAAACACCGGGGAGCTGTTTTTT. The full variable domain, completed using reference TRBV5-4 and TRBJ2-2, is ETGVTQSPTHLIKTRGQQVTLRCSSQSGHNTVSWYQQALGQGPQFIFQYYREEENGRGNFPPRFSGLQFPNYSSELNVNALELDDSALYLCASSWTNTGELFFGEGSRLTVL.

This clonotype was recorded a few times. The chain uses TRBV2 and TRBJ1-5; D may be TRBD1 (5 bases). Germline loops: CDR1 SNHLY, CDR2 FYNNEI. Trimming pared 4 bases from V and 3 bases from J, leaving 10 bases between. The CDR3 is 14 amino acids. The CDR3 sequence is CASSAGTLNQPQHF. The CDR3 nucleotides are TGTGCCAGCAGTGCCGGGACCCTCAATCAGCCCCAGCATTTT. Full variable domain (outside the CDR3, taken from reference TRBV2 and TRBJ1-5): EPEVTQTPSHQVTQMGQEVILRCVPISNHLYFYWYRQILGQKVEFLVSFYNNEISEKSEIFDDQFSVERPDGSNFTLKIRSTKLEDSAMYFCASSAGTLNQPQHFGDGTRLSIL.

CDR3 in DNA: TGTGCCAGCAGTTACGGGGGGCGGTCAACTAATGAAAAACTGTTTTTT. Translated: CASSYGGRSTNEKLFF. This sequence joins TRBV6-5 and TRBJ1-4, with D possibly matching TRBD1 (6 bases). V was trimmed by 2 bases and J by 0 bases, leaving 10 bases between them. Germline CDR1 is MNHEY and CDR2 is SVGAGI. The CDR3 loop spans 16 amino acids.

This clonotype was seen at least ten times. This chain joins TRBV29-1 and TRBJ2-5; D might be TRBD1 (6 bases). Germline CDR1 and CDR2: SQVTM and ANQGSEA. The CDR3 runs 13 residues. V lost 5 bases, J lost 2 bases, and 12 bases lay in between. The DNA of the CDR3 is TGCAGCGTTACAGGGTCGGGGCAAGAGACCCAGTACTTC. Residues: CSVTGSGQETQYF. Filled out from reference TRBV29-1 and TRBJ2-5, the complete variable domain reads SAVISQKPSRDICQRGTSLTIQCQVDSQVTMMFWYRQQPGQSLTLIATANQGSEATYESGFVIDKFPISRPNLTFSTLTVSNMSPEDSSIYLCSVTGSGQETQYFGPGTRLLVL.

This clonotype was observed a handful of times. The chain is built from TRBV7-2 and TRBJ2-3, with D perhaps matching TRBD1 (5 bases). Germline CDR1 SGHTA, CDR2 FQGNSA. Trimming removed 3 bases from V and 4 bases from J, with 14 bases in between. The CDR3 covers 15 residues. CDR3 coding DNA: TGTGCCAGCAGCTTGGCAACAGGTCACCCAGATACGCAGTATTTT. The encoded protein is CASSLATGHPDTQYF.

The rearrangement joins TRBV7-6 to TRBJ2-1, with D uncertain. V shed 0 bases and J shed 8 bases, with 11 bases lying between them. CDR3 length: 14 residues. Germline lookup yields CDR1 SGHVS and CDR2 FNYEAQ. The CDR3 loop is CASSLADLAYEQFF. For the CDR3, the DNA is TGTGCCAGCAGCTTAGCGGATCTCGCTTATGAGCAGTTCTTC. The full variable domain, its missing parts supplied by reference TRBV7-6 and TRBJ2-1, is GAGVSQSPRYKVTKRGQDVALRCDPISGHVSLYWYRQALGQGPEFLTYFNYEAQQDKSGLPNDRFSAERPEGSISTLTIQRTEQRDSAMYRCASSLADLAYEQFFGPGTRLTVL.

This clonotype occurred a few times. The J gene is TRBJ2-7, the V gene TRBV4-1; unclear D gene. CDR1 and CDR2 (germline): MGHRA, YSYEKL. CDR3 size: 14 residues. Deletions cut 1 base from V and 3 bases from J, with 10 bases between. The CDR3: CASSQVGKGYEQYF. As DNA, the CDR3 is TGCGCCAGCAGCCAAGTTGGTAAAGGCTACGAGCAGTACTTC.

This chain connects TRBV7-2 to TRBJ2-2, with TRBD2 matching over 7 bases. Germline CDR1 SGHTA, CDR2 FQGNSA. The CDR3 is 16 amino acids. V lost 1 base, J lost 7 bases, and 9 bases stayed unmatched. In nucleotides, the CDR3 is TGTGCCAGCAGCTTAGGCGGGAGTCTTGGTGGCGGGGAGCTGTTTTTT. The encoded protein is CASSLGGSLGGGELFF.

The rearrangement links TRBV29-1 to TRBJ2-5; TRBD1 or TRBD2 may be the D gene (5 bases each). Germline assignment: CDR1 SQVTM and CDR2 ANQGSEA. The CDR3 length is 13 residues. Trimming removed 2 bases at V and 4 bases at J, with 11 bases between. CDR3 region: CSVESIGAETQYF. CDR3 in DNA: TGCAGCGTTGAAAGTATCGGGGCAGAGACCCAGTACTTC. The variable domain in full, completed from reference TRBV29-1 and TRBJ2-5, reads SAVISQKPSRDICQRGTSLTIQCQVDSQVTMMFWYRQQPGQSLTLIATANQGSEATYESGFVIDKFPISRPNLTFSTLTVSNMSPEDSSIYLCSVESIGAETQYFGPGTRLLVL.

This clonotype was observed many times. V and J are TRBV20-1 and TRBJ1-5, with 7 bases fitting TRBD1. Germline V gene data show CDR1 as DFQATT and CDR2 as SNEGSKA (reference sequence). With V trimmed by 6 bases and J by 4 bases, 3 bases remained unmatched. CDR3 length: 12 amino acids. CDR3 nucleotide sequence: TGCAGTGCCTGGGACAGAAATCAGCCCCAGCATTTT. This encodes CSAWDRNQPQHF.